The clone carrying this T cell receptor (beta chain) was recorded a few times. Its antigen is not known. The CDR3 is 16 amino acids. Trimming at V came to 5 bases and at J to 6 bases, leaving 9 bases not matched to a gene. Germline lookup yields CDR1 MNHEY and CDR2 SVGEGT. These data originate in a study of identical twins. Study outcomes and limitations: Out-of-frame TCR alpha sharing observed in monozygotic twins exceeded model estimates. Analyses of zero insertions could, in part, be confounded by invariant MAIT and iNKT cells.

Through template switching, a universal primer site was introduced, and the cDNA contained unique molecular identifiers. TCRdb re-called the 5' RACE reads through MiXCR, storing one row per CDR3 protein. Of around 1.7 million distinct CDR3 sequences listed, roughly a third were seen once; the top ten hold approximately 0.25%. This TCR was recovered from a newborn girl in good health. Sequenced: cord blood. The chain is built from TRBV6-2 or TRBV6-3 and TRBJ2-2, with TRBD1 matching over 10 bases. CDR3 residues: CASSRRDRGVSGELFF. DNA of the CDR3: TGTGCCAGCAGTCGCCGGGACAGGGGAGTATCCGGGGAGCTGTTTTTT.